This T cell receptor beta chain emerged from a study of blood T cells in healthy people across ages. Regarding the study as a whole: Versus aged donors, long-lived donors had higher diversity and more naive CD4+ cells. The unsorted PBMCs prevented any conclusive comparison of naive versus antigen-experienced cells.

This clonotype appeared a few times. Its specificity is unknown. V was clipped by 7 bases and J by 2 bases, with 15 bases between them. CDR3 length: 15 residues. Per germline, CDR1 SQVTM and CDR2 ANQGSEA. Sample-barcoded 5' priming and a J-beta primer mix drove a second PCR of 7 to 11 cycles. MiXCR was run by TCRdb on the 5' RACE reads, yielding one entry per CDR3 protein. The sample lists roughly 800,000 distinct CDR3 sequences, roughly 60% seen once, with approximately 20% in the top ten. This sequence originates from a man aged 25 to 40 in good health. V and J are TRBV29-1 and TRBJ2-6, with no clear D. The sample consisted of blood. In DNA, the CDR3 is TGCAGCGCAAACGTCCCCGGCGCTGGGGCCAACGTCCTGACTTTC. This encodes CSANVPGAGANVLTF.